What follows are 23 T cell receptor beta chains derived from one specimen sequenced in a study of blood T cells in healthy people across ages. Combining a sample-barcoded 5' primer with a J-beta primer mix, a second PCR ran for roughly 6 to 11 cycles. TCRdb itself ran the 5' RACE reads through MiXCR, one entry per CDR3 protein. The table records hundreds of thousands of distinct CDR3 sequences, 53% of them present only once. The sequencing input was blood. The receptors originated from a man older than 75 in good health.

This sequence joins TRBV12-3 or TRBV12-4 and TRBJ1-1; 8 bases align to TRBD1. The junction had 6 bases not matched to a gene; V was cut back by 6 bases and J by 3 bases. This CDR3 region has 14 residues. CDR3 residues: CASRTDRVHTEAFF. CDR3 sequence (DNA): TGTGCCAGCAGGACGGACAGGGTCCACACTGAAGCTTTCTTT.

This clonotype was seen a few times. As DNA, the CDR3 is TGCAGTGCTAGGAGGCTGGGGCCATCTGAAAAACTGTTTTTT. It yields the protein CSARRLGPSEKLFF. The V call is TRBV20-1, the J call TRBJ1-4, with D possibly matching TRBD1 (5 bases). Germline V gene data show CDR1 as DFQATT and CDR2 as SNEGSKA (reference sequence). V was shortened by 3 bases and J by 7 bases, with 15 bases between the two germline ends. CDR3 length: 14 residues.

V and J are TRBV11-2 and TRBJ2-1; D is undetermined. The CDR3 runs 13 residues. The germline V and J ends were trimmed by 3 bases and 10 bases, with 13 bases remaining between them. Germline loops: CDR1 SGHAT, CDR2 FQNNGV. CDR3 region: CASSLGRSYEQFF. CDR3 bases: TGTGCCAGCAGCTTGGGCAGGTCTTACGAGCAGTTCTTC. Complete variable domain (other parts from reference TRBV11-2 and TRBJ2-1): EAGVAQSPRYKIIEKRQSVAFWCNPISGHATLYWYQQILGQGPKLLIQFQNNGVVDDSQLPKDRFSAERLKGVDSTLKIQPAKLEDSAVYLCASSLGRSYEQFFGPGTRLTVL.

The chain is built from TRBV20-1 and TRBJ2-5; TRBD2 matches at 10 bases. This CDR3 has 16 amino acids. Germline CDR1 and CDR2: DFQATT and SNEGSKA (reference sequence). Trimming removed 3 bases from V and 11 bases from J; junction bases left unmatched: 18. This CDR3 is CSARAPSRLAGEEQYF. CDR3 in DNA: TGCAGTGCTAGGGCCCCGTCTAGACTAGCGGGCGAGGAGCAGTACTTC.

The chain recombines TRBV11-3 with TRBJ2-3; D is perhaps TRBD1 or TRBD2 (5 bases each). The CDR3 has 16 residues. CDR1 is SGHNT and CDR2 is YENEEA in the germline V gene. The V end was cut by 3 bases, the J end by 2 bases, with 15 bases between. The CDR3 DNA follows: TGTGCCAGCAGCTTCTGGGGGTCATCCCACACAGATACGCAGTATTTT. Its translation: CASSFWGSSHTDTQYF.

This clonotype is a singleton in its sample. V usage is TRBV24-1 and J usage is TRBJ2-1, with TRBD2 identical over 11 bases. Germline-derived CDR1 and CDR2 are KGHDR and SFDVKD. The junction had 14 bases not matched to a gene; V was cut back by 8 bases and J by 0 bases. The CDR3 consists of 19 residues. Here the CDR3 reads CATTSGRPLSDSSYNEQFF. CDR3 nucleotide sequence: TGTGCCACCACTAGCGGGAGGCCCCTATCGGATAGCTCCTACAATGAGCAGTTCTTC.

V is TRBV24-1 and J is TRBJ2-1; D is perhaps TRBD2 (6 bases). Germline values: CDR1 KGHDR, CDR2 SFDVKD. The germline V and J ends were trimmed by 4 bases and 5 bases, with 11 bases remaining between them. This CDR3 has 14 amino acids. CDR3 in amino acids: CATSEGGPNNEQFF. The CDR3 region has the DNA TGTGCCACCAGTGAGGGGGGACCTAACAATGAGCAGTTCTTC.

The chain has TRBV20-1 and TRBJ2-7; D is perhaps TRBD1 (5 bases). Germline loops: CDR1 DFQATT, CDR2 SNEGSKA (reference sequence). The ends were cut back, 3 bases at V and 7 bases at J, with 13 bases in the middle. The CDR3 spans 12 residues. CDR3 DNA sequence: TGCAGTGCTAGCCAGGGCCACAATGAGCAGTACTTC. This gives the protein CSASQGHNEQYF.

V is TRBV10-3 and J is TRBJ2-1, with 9 bases lining up with TRBD2. Germline V gene lookup returns CDR1 ENHRY and CDR2 SYGVKD. CDR3 size: 16 residues. V was clipped by 2 bases and J by 6 bases; unmatched bases: 8. The CDR3 sequence: CAISEAVGLAGNEQFF. The DNA for the CDR3 is TGTGCCATCAGTGAGGCCGTGGGACTAGCAGGCAATGAGCAGTTCTTC.

The rearrangement joins TRBV27 to TRBJ2-7; 7 nucleotides match TRBD2. Germline-derived CDR1 and CDR2 are MNHEY and SMNVEV (reference sequence). The CDR3 contains 16 residues. V shed 5 bases, J shed 2 bases, and the junction held 12 bases outside the gene matches. In DNA, the CDR3 is TGTGCCAGCAGTGGGTCTCGAGGACTAGGTACCTACGAGCAGTACTTC. This sequence encodes CASSGSRGLGTYEQYF.

This chain's CDR3 is CASSRSGRWYAYF. The CDR3 DNA reads TGTGCCAGCAGCCGGAGCGGGAGGTGGTACGCGTATTTT. V gene TRBV7-9 combines with J gene TRBJ2-3; 9 bases are shared with TRBD2. This CDR3 is 13 amino acids long. The germline gives CDR1 SEHNR, CDR2 FQNEAQ (reference sequence). V was clipped by 5 bases and J by 14 bases; unmatched bases: 11.

The V gene is TRBV28, the J gene TRBJ2-5; 7 bases match TRBD2. From germline, CDR1 is MDHEN and CDR2 SYDVKM. CDR3 size: 15 residues. The ends lost 6 bases at V and 3 bases at J; junction bases unmatched: 10. The CDR3 nucleotides are TGTGCCAGCAGACCGCGACTAGCTGTTAAAGAGACCCAGTACTTC. As protein: CASRPRLAVKETQYF. Full variable domain (remainder filled in from reference TRBV28 and TRBJ2-5): DVKVTQSSRYLVKRTGEKVFLECVQDMDHENMFWYRQDPGLGLRLIYFSYDVKMKEKGDIPEGYSVSREKKERFSLILESASTNQTSMYLCASRPRLAVKETQYFGPGTRLLVL.

The chain couples TRBV7-8 to TRBJ2-3; 7 bases fit TRBD2. Germline CDR1 and CDR2: SGHVS and FQNEAQ. The CDR3 is 15 amino acids. Trimming removed 6 bases from V and 4 bases from J; junction bases left unmatched: 10. The CDR3 DNA follows: TGTGCCAGCAGAGACGGGACTACCAGGGCAGATACGCAGTATTTT. Amino acid sequence: CASRDGTTRADTQYF.

This chain uses TRBV21-1 with TRBJ1-2. TRBV21-1 is designated a pseudogene. The CDR3 has 11 residues. CDR3 bases: TGTGCCAGCACGCGGTCTAGCGGCTACACCTTC. This gives the protein CASTRSSGYTF.

The rearrangement uses TRBV7-9 and TRBJ2-3, with D possibly TRBD1 on 5 matching bases. The length of the CDR3 is 15 residues. Germline assignment: CDR1 SEHNR and CDR2 FQNEAQ (reference sequence). With 5 bases removed from V and 0 bases from J, the gap between germline ends came to 12 bases. CDR3 residues: CASSGPRGSTDTQYF. The DNA of the CDR3 is TGTGCCAGCAGCGGCCCTAGGGGTAGCACAGATACGCAGTATTTT. The full variable domain, in which reference TRBV7-9 and TRBJ2-3 provide the parts outside the CDR3, is DTGVSQNPRHKITKRGQNVTFRCDPISEHNRLYWYRQTLGQGPEFLTYFQNEAQLEKSRLLSDRFSAERPKGSFSTLEIQRTEQGDSAMYLCASSGPRGSTDTQYFGPGTRLTVL.

There are a few counts of this clonotype. The chain carries TRBV6-6 and TRBJ2-3, with a weak D call TRBD1 (6 bases). V lost 5 bases to trimming and J lost 3 bases, with 9 bases between them. Germline V gene data show CDR1 as MNHNY and CDR2 as SVGAGI (reference sequence). The length of the CDR3 is 13 residues. CDR3 sequence: CASSAQGTDTQYF. DNA for the CDR3: TGTGCCAGCAGTGCACAGGGTACAGATACGCAGTATTTT.

The table lists this clonotype with a few counts. The gene calls are TRBV6-2 or TRBV6-3 and TRBJ2-5; 8 bases map to TRBD1. V was clipped by 4 bases and J by 1 base; unmatched bases: 5. Germline loops: CDR1 MNHEY, CDR2 SVGEGT. The CDR3 spans 15 residues. CDR3 residues: CASSSLGTGQETQYF. For the CDR3, the DNA is TGTGCCAGCAGTTCCTTAGGGACAGGCCAAGAGACCCAGTACTTC.

This chain joins TRBV12-3 or TRBV12-4 and TRBJ1-4, with D maybe TRBD1 (5 bases). The CDR3 loop spans 16 amino acids. The chain's CDR3 is CASSSGNFATNEKLFF. CDR3 DNA: TGTGCAAGTAGTTCAGGGAACTTTGCAACTAATGAAAAACTGTTTTTT.

This chain connects TRBV6-5 to TRBJ2-1; TRBD1 might be the D (5 bases). This CDR3 has 15 residues. V was pared by 6 bases and J by 4 bases, with 16 bases between. CDR1 is MNHEY, CDR2 SVGAGI, per germline. CDR3 in DNA: TGTGCCAGCAGGGACACGGGTTCAGCGTACAATGAGCAGTTCTTC. It specifies CASRDTGSAYNEQFF.

As DNA, the CDR3 is TGTGCCAGCAGTTTAACCCGGGACAGGGTGGTCGAGCAGTACTTC. Protein sequence: CASSLTRDRVVEQYF. J is TRBJ2-5 and V is TRBV12-3 or TRBV12-4; 9 bases are shared with TRBD1. The end of the DNA is better explained by TRBJ2-7, so the J call may be wrong. The CDR3 loop spans 15 amino acids.

This chain links TRBV12-3 or TRBV12-4 with TRBJ2-3; 8 bases match TRBD1. The CDR3 runs 15 residues. V lost 7 bases, J lost 3 bases, and 9 bases stayed unmatched. This CDR3 is CASMFMDRVTDTQYF. The DNA of the CDR3 is TGTGCCAGCATGTTTATGGACAGGGTAACAGATACGCAGTATTTT.

This rearrangement joins TRBV4-1 to TRBJ2-5, with TRBD1 identical over 8 bases. The junction had 9 bases not matched to a gene; V was cut back by 4 bases and J by 5 bases. CDR3 length: 15 residues. The germline CDR1 and CDR2 sequences are MGHRA and YSYEKL. DNA for the CDR3: TGCGCCAGCAGCCTCAACGGACAGGGTGATGAGACCCAGTACTTC. The encoded protein is CASSLNGQGDETQYF.

The chain links TRBV13 to TRBJ2-2, with a possible D match to TRBD1 (6 bases). Trimming pared 5 bases from V and 5 bases from J, leaving 18 bases between. Germline CDR1 and CDR2: PRHDT and FYEKMQ (reference sequence). The CDR3 extends over 16 amino acids. CDR3 nucleotide sequence: TGTGCCAGCAGCGACCGAGGGCAGGGGAAGACCGGGGAGCTGTTTTTT. Translating gives CASSDRGQGKTGELFF. The entire variable domain, with the rest obtained from reference TRBV13 and TRBJ2-2, is as follows: AAGVIQSPRHLIKEKRETATLKCYPIPRHDTVYWYQQGPGQDPQFLISFYEKMQSDKGSIPDRFSAQQFSDYHSELNMSSLELGDSALYFCASSDRGQGKTGELFFGEGSRLTVL.